The rows below give T cell receptor beta chains drawn from one sample of a study of regulatory T cells in long-lasting Graves disease. Using its own MiXCR run on the multiplex PCR reads, TCRdb lists one record per CDR3 protein. The sample yields hundreds of thousands of distinct CDR3 sequences, over 12% seen once. These records were also assigned to another study, of T cells in Graves' hyperthyroidism and ophthalmopathy.

The sample here was peripheral blood mononuclear cells (PBMCs), taken at new diagnosis, from a patient treated with antithyroid drugs. Receptors originate from a middle-aged woman with Graves disease. The CDR3 runs from the conserved cysteine through the conserved F or W. A D gene is named only where the DNA matches it firmly. Not all rows give a size; the values are once, few, many and, for expanded clones, a class.

d_call,j_call,v_call,clone_size,cdr3_length,cdr3_nt,cdr3_aa
TRBD2,TRBJ2-2,TRBV18,.,19,TGTGCCAGCTCACCCCGACAGATTGTAGCGGGGACCAACACCGGGGAGCTGTTTTTT,CASSPRQIVAGTNTGELFF
.,TRBJ2-7,TRBV7-2,.,17,TGTGCCAGCAGCTTTTCGATCAGGGGGGGAGGAACCTACGAGCAGTACTTC,CASSFSIRGGGTYEQYF
.,TRBJ1-5,TRBV28,few,14,TGTGCCAGCAGTTTCGAGTTTAGCAATCAGCCCCAGCATTTT,CASSFEFSNQPQHF
TRBD2,TRBJ2-2,TRBV7-9,.,15,TGTGCCAGCAGCCGACTAGCGGGAGCCTCCGGGGAGCTGTTTTTT,CASSRLAGASGELFF
TRBD2,TRBJ2-7,TRBV30,.,14,TGTGCCTGGAGTCCCCGGGACTACATATACGAGCAGTACTTC,CAWSPRDYIYEQYF
TRBD1,TRBJ1-4,TRBV2,many,17,TGTGCCAGCAGTGAAGAGGGACAGCCTTCAGGCGGTGAAAAACTGTTTTTT,CASSEEGQPSGGEKLFF
.,TRBJ2-7,TRBV4-2,few,15,TGTGCCAGCAGCCAGTCTAGCGGACAGACCTACGAGCAGTACTTC,CASSQSSGQTYEQYF
.,TRBJ1-1,TRBV2,many,12,TGTGCCAGCAGAACTGACAGTCCTCAAGCTTTCTTT,CASRTDSPQAFF
TRBD1,TRBJ1-5,TRBV24-1,many,15,TGTGCCACCAGTGATACAGGGGGGAGTTATCAGCCCCAGCATTTT,CATSDTGGSYQPQHF
TRBD1,TRBJ1-2,TRBV18,many,13,TGTGCCAGCTCAGGGGACAGGCGCTATGGCTACACCTTC,CASSGDRRYGYTF
TRBD2,TRBJ2-3,TRBV24-1,many,17,TGTGCCACCAGTGATCGCCCTGAAATAGCGGGAGATCATACGCAGTATTTT,CATSDRPEIAGDHTQYF
.,TRBJ2-7,TRBV11-2,.,16,TGTGCCAGCAGCCGCCGGGGAGGGGGCGCATTAGGCGAGCAGTACTTC,CASSRRGGGALGEQYF
TRBD2,TRBJ2-7,TRBV5-1,many,14,TGCGCCAGCAGCTTGTACGGGAGGACCTACGAGCAGTACTTC,CASSLYGRTYEQYF
.,TRBJ1-4,TRBV3-1,few,15,TGTGCCAGCAGCCAATTGACCTTCGATAATGAAAAACTGTTTTTT,CASSQLTFDNEKLFF
TRBD1,TRBJ1-4,TRBV12-3/TRBV12-4,many,11,TGTGCCAGCAGTTCGGACAGGGTAATGTTTTTT,CASSSDRVMFF
TRBD1,TRBJ1-1,TRBV12-5,many,13,TGTGCTAGTGGCCTTCCAGGGGGTACTGAAGCTTTCTTT,CASGLPGGTEAFF
TRBD1,TRBJ1-1,TRBV19,.,13,TGTGCCAGTACCACCACAGGGGGCGGTGAAGCTTTCTTT,CASTTTGGGEAFF
.,TRBJ2-7,TRBV5-6,few,13,TGTGCCAGCAGCTGGGGGGTCCTTCGCGAGCAGTACTTC,CASSWGVLREQYF
TRBD2,TRBJ2-1,TRBV7-8,.,16,TGTGCCAGCGGGCCTCCGGAAGCGGGGCTATACAATGAGCAGTTCTTC,CASGPPEAGLYNEQFF
TRBD1,TRBJ2-2,TRBV6-2/TRBV6-3,many,16,TGTGCCAGCACTTTTACCGGACAGGGAACGGCCGGGGAGCTGTTTTTT,CASTFTGQGTAGELFF
TRBD2,TRBJ2-3,TRBV27,.,18,TGTGCCAGCAGTTCCACTCGGACTAGCGGGGGGGTTACAGATACGCAGTATTTT,CASSSTRTSGGVTDTQYF
.,TRBJ2-3,TRBV19,.,11,TGTGCCACCCGATCAGGGGATACGCAGTATTTT,CATRSGDTQYF
TRBD1,TRBJ2-7,TRBV5-1,many,16,TGCGCCAGCAGCTTGGTAGTGTCGGGACAGGGTTACGAGCAGTACTTC,CASSLVVSGQGYEQYF
TRBD1,TRBJ2-4,TRBV29-1,.,12,TGCAGCGCCGGACAGGCAGATAACATTCAGTACTTC,CSAGQADNIQYF
.,TRBJ2-1,TRBV5-6,large,12,TGTGCCAGCAGCTACTCCTACAATGAGCAGTTCTTC,CASSYSYNEQFF
.,TRBJ2-2,TRBV28,once,16,TGTGCCAGCCGCCCGAACAGGGTATCGAACACCGGGGAGCTGTTTTTT,CASRPNRVSNTGELFF
.,TRBJ2-2,TRBV6-1,many,15,TGTGCCAGCAGGTCACAAGGGGCGAACACCGGGGAGCTGTTTTTT,CASRSQGANTGELFF
TRBD2,TRBJ2-7,TRBV7-2,many,16,TGTGCCAGCAGCTTAGGTGTCACTAGCGGGAGTTACGAGCAGTACTTC,CASSLGVTSGSYEQYF
.,TRBJ2-6,TRBV11-3,few,15,TGTGCCAGCAGCCCGGACATCTCTGGGGCCAACGTCCTGACTTTC,CASSPDISGANVLTF
TRBD2,TRBJ2-1,TRBV7-2,many,17,TGTGCCAGCAGCTTCTTGGCGACTAGCGGGAAGTACAATGAGCAGTTCTTC,CASSFLATSGKYNEQFF
.,TRBJ1-4,TRBV7-9,.,16,TGTGCCAGCAGCTTAGCGCGTTGGGATGGTAATGAAAAACTGTTTTTT,CASSLARWDGNEKLFF
TRBD2,TRBJ2-1,TRBV6-2/TRBV6-3,many,14,TGTGCCAGCAGGGTGACTAGCGGGGACAATGAGCAGTTCTTC,CASRVTSGDNEQFF
.,TRBJ1-2,TRBV28,few,11,TGTGCCAGCAGTTCGGTATGGGGCTACACCTTC,CASSSVWGYTF
TRBD1,TRBJ2-2,TRBV12-3/TRBV12-4,many,15,TGTGCCAGCACCCCGGACAGGGGTGACACCGGGGAGCTGTTTTTT,CASTPDRGDTGELFF
TRBD2,TRBJ2-3,TRBV2,few,15,TGTGCCAGCACGCGACTAGCGGGAGAAACATTTACGCAGTATTTT,CASTRLAGETFTQYF
.,TRBJ2-6,TRBV15,.,17,TGTGCCACCAGCAGAGATCCCGACGAGTCTGGGGCCAACGTCCTGACTTTC,CATSRDPDESGANVLTF
.,TRBJ2-7,TRBV20-1,.,14,TGCAGTGCTACCGGGGCCTCAAGCTCCTACGAGCAGTACTTC,CSATGASSSYEQYF
.,TRBJ2-7,TRBV6-1,many,14,TGTGCCAGCAGCCCGGGCCCGAGCTCCTACGAGCAGTACTTC,CASSPGPSSYEQYF
TRBD2,TRBJ2-7,TRBV29-1,many,14,TGCAGCGTTGATGGGAGGGACTACCCCTACGAGCAGTACTTC,CSVDGRDYPYEQYF
TRBD1,TRBJ2-1,TRBV11-2,many,14,TGTGCCAGCAGCGCACCGGGACAGTACAATGAGCAGTTCTTC,CASSAPGQYNEQFF
.,TRBJ2-3,TRBV27,few,20,TGTGCCAGCAGTTCAACCCTACCCCGGGGAGGCTCCTTGGCCACAGATACGCAGTATTTT,CASSSTLPRGGSLATDTQYF
.,TRBJ1-1,TRBV7-2,few,14,TGTGCCAGCAGCCAGGGACTTTCGGGGACTGAAGCTTTCTTT,CASSQGLSGTEAFF
.,TRBJ2-7,TRBV7-9,.,14,TGTGCCAGCAGCTTTGGCAGTGACCACTACGAGCAGTACTTC,CASSFGSDHYEQYF
.,TRBJ1-5,TRBV6-1,many,14,TGTGCCAGCAGCCATGAACAGGGTAGTCAGCCCCAGCATTTT,CASSHEQGSQPQHF
.,TRBJ2-1,TRBV7-8,many,16,TGTGCCAGCAGCTTAATCCTCGGCCGAAACTACAATGAGCAGTTCTTC,CASSLILGRNYNEQFF
.,TRBJ2-5,TRBV20-1,many,11,TGCAGTGCTACCAACCAAGAGACCCAGTACTTC,CSATNQETQYF
.,TRBJ1-1,TRBV19,.,14,TGTGCCAGTAGTATAGGAGGGTTGACCACTGAAGCTTTCTTT,CASSIGGLTTEAFF
.,TRBJ2-1,TRBV4-3,few,23,TGCGCCAGCAGCCAAGATCGCGGGACAGGGGTAATAGCGGGAGATAGGACCTACAATGAGCAGTTCTTC,CASSQDRGTGVIAGDRTYNEQFF
TRBD2,TRBJ2-1,TRBV11-2,many,15,TGTGCCAGCAGCTTAGATCGGGCGGGAGTTAATGAGCAGTTCTTC,CASSLDRAGVNEQFF
.,TRBJ1-1,TRBV19,.,11,TGTGCCAGTAAGGGTGACACTGAAGCTTTCTTT,CASKGDTEAFF